This entry describes one TCR beta chain. Its antigen is not identified. The data were obtained in a study of T-cell reconstitution after alpha-beta-depleted transplantation in children. Points from the study as a whole: At around two months after transplant, the alpha-beta T cells were reportedly derived from several hundred expanded clones that came from non-depleted graft cells. At the one-year point after transplant, T-cell counts and TCRbeta diversity were found to come mostly from T cells that had been newly produced. Several patients had high TCRbeta diversity at day 60; it came from surviving recipient T cells and thymic progenitors.

The germline V gene encodes CDR1 SQVTM and CDR2 ANQGSEA. The CDR3 consists of 13 residues. Trimming left V 4 bases short and J 7 bases short, with 13 bases between. Researchers prepared the TCRbeta library using unique molecular identifiers, the study reports. TCRdb reanalysed the PCR reads using MiXCR and keeps one entry per CDR3 protein. The sample gives about 580,000 distinct CDR3 sequences, about a quarter of which show up once; 36% is in the top ten. The receptor comes from a boy younger than two with Wiskott-Aldrich syndrome, due to receive a stem cell transplant. This specimen was PBMCs, taken before TCRalphabeta/CD19-depleted stem cell transplant. This chain links TRBV29-1 with TRBJ2-2; no clear D gene. CDR3 region: CSVAQRSSGELFF. The CDR3 DNA sequence: TGCAGCGTTGCCCAACGCTCTAGCGGGGAGCTGTTTTTT.